The rows below give T cell receptor beta chains drawn from one sample of a study of CD8+ T cells in alopecia areata. This table comes from immunoSEQ multiplex PCR, and its TCRdb copy is limited to in-frame clones, with some not included. The sample has roughly 250,000 clones; roughly two thirds are singletons. Sample: CD4+ T cells sorted from blood, taken at week 0. The source is a human donor with alopecia areata. Each CDR3 is given without its conserved first and last residue. The order of the fields is CDR3 length, clone size, V gene, J gene, CDR3 protein. A clone size is listed for some rows: how often the clone was seen (once, few, many), or a class if it is expanded.

length: 12; size: .; V: TRBV5-1; J: TRBJ2-2; CDR3: ASSGGRNTGELF
length: 10; size: few; V: TRBV5-1; J: TRBJ2-3; CDR3: ASSFLDDTQY
length: 15; size: .; V: TRBV9; J: TRBJ2-5; CDR3: ASSVATRGGYQETQY
length: 11; size: .; V: TRBV30; J: TRBJ1-1; CDR3: AWSGSPNTEAF
length: 14; size: once; V: TRBV7-9; J: TRBJ2-4; CDR3: ASSYSLLRGKNIQY
length: 10; size: .; V: TRBV30; J: TRBJ1-6; CDR3: AWNEPGSPLH
length: 12; size: .; V: TRBV2; J: TRBJ1-6; CDR3: ASSVGGNNSPLH
length: 11; size: .; V: TRBV30; J: TRBJ1-2; CDR3: AWSARTGFGYT
length: 12; size: .; V: TRBV4-3; J: TRBJ2-5; CDR3: ASIRPAPHETQY
length: 13; size: .; V: TRBV5-1; J: TRBJ1-3; CDR3: ASSQGQTSGNTIY
length: 11; size: .; V: TRBV9; J: TRBJ2-3; CDR3: ASSVVGADTQY
length: 11; size: once; V: TRBV27; J: TRBJ2-5; CDR3: ASSFLSGETQY
length: 13; size: .; V: TRBV6-5; J: TRBJ2-7; CDR3: ASSYSGTWENEQY
length: 12; size: few; V: TRBV4-2; J: TRBJ1-2; CDR3: ASSRERGDYGYT
length: 12; size: .; V: TRBV30; J: TRBJ2-4; CDR3: AWSVIAGGPFVY
length: 13; size: .; V: TRBV21-1; J: TRBJ2-7; CDR3: ASSKSGTGSYEQY
length: 11; size: .; V: TRBV11-1; J: TRBJ1-1; CDR3: ASSFVVNTEAF
length: 10; size: .; V: TRBV29-1; J: TRBJ1-5; CDR3: SVGGSNQPQH
length: 12; size: .; V: TRBV14; J: TRBJ1-2; CDR3: ASSPTGQEDGYT
length: 12; size: few; V: TRBV29-1; J: TRBJ1-2; CDR3: SVGIGGGNYGYT
length: 14; size: .; V: TRBV6-4; J: TRBJ2-6; CDR3: ASSVPPGTGANVLT
length: 11; size: .; V: TRBV11-3; J: TRBJ1-1; CDR3: ASSSASYDEAF
length: 13; size: .; V: TRBV5-1; J: TRBJ2-4; CDR3: ASSLAVGVRDIQY
length: 13; size: .; V: TRBV15; J: TRBJ1-5; CDR3: ATSRGTSGDQPQH
length: 12; size: .; V: TRBV6-6; J: TRBJ2-2; CDR3: ASSPTFNTGELF
length: 13; size: .; V: TRBV29-1; J: TRBJ2-5; CDR3: SAERNSGTQETQY